This TCR beta chain was obtained from a study of T cells in Graves' hyperthyroidism and ophthalmopathy. Study-wide context: Pretreatment peripheral blood was obtained at initial diagnosis. General study points: Most thyroid clonotypes with frequency above 0.001 were detected in blood.

As concerns this clonotype: Antigen unknown.

V lost 0 bases, J lost 5 bases, and 13 bases lay in between. CDR1 and CDR2 from the germline V gene are DFQATT and SNEGSKA (reference sequence). This CDR3 spans 14 amino acids. Amplification targeted TCR beta CDR3 regions from RNA transcripts. Researchers ran a first-round RT-PCR on the TCR CDR3 using the HTBI primer set. In TCRdb, the multiplex PCR reads were re-called with MiXCR into one record per CDR3 protein. Here the sample spans 600,000 to 900,000 distinct CDR3 sequences, about 15% being singletons. The origin of this receptor is a young man with Graves' hyperthyroidism. Sample: blood. The rearrangement links TRBV20-1 to TRBJ2-5, with D possibly TRBD1 on 5 matching bases. CDR3 in DNA: TGCAGTGCTAGAGATATTAGGGCAGGGGAGACCCAGTACTTC. This sequence encodes CSARDIRAGETQYF.